The rows below give T cell receptor beta chains drawn from one sample of a study of OX40 agonist ivuxolimab in advanced cancers. The method was immunoSEQ multiplex PCR; TCRdb's version includes in-frame clones alone and lacks a portion of them. The sample comprises tens of thousands of clones, 81% of which are singletons, and nearly 0.7% rests with the top ten. Specimen: CD4+ or CD8+ T cells sorted from blood, collected in a trial of the OX40 agonist ivuxolimab. These receptors came from an adult with an advanced solid tumor such as melanoma, head and neck, liver or kidney cancer. Each CDR3 is given with its conserved first and last residue. A D gene is named only where the DNA matches it firmly. Size tells how often a clone was seen (once, few, many) or the class of an expanded clone, and some rows leave it out.

clone size | J gene | D gene | V gene | CDR3 protein | CDR3 DNA
. | TRBJ1-1 | . | TRBV6-5 | CASSSGTHNTEAFF | TGTGCCAGCAGTTCCGGGACACATAACACTGAAGCTTTCTTT
. | TRBJ1-4 | . | TRBV6-6 | CASSTLGNEKLFF | TGTGCCAGCAGCACCCTGGGCAACGAAAAACTGTTTTTT
. | TRBJ2-7 | . | TRBV5-4 | CASRHDRSLSYEQYF | TGTGCCAGCAGACATGACAGGAGCCTATCCTACGAGCAGTACTTC
. | TRBJ2-4 | . | TRBV6-5 | CASSTKTGLNIQYF | TGTGCCAGCAGCACAAAAACAGGGTTAAACATTCAGTACTTC
. | TRBJ1-6 | . | TRBV9 | CASSVLDSPPLHF | TGTGCCAGCAGCGTCCTGGACAGCCCACCCCTCCACTTT
. | TRBJ2-3 | . | TRBV27 | CASRSNRSTDTQYF | TGTGCCAGTCGATCCAACAGGAGCACAGATACGCAGTATTTT
. | TRBJ2-7 | . | TRBV6-5 | CASSYGSREQYF | TGTGCCAGCAGCTACGGGTCGCGGGAGCAGTACTTC
. | TRBJ1-1 | . | TRBV11-3 | CASSSGQGLNTEAFF | TGTGCCAGCAGCTCGGGCCAGGGCTTGAACACTGAAGCTTTCTTT
. | TRBJ1-2 | . | TRBV5-3 | CASSLVGNGYTF | TGTGCCAGCAGCTTGGTAGGGAATGGCTACACCTTC
. | TRBJ2-3 | . | TRBV29-1 | CSVEPRTDTQYF | TGCAGCGTTGAGCCCCGCACAGATACGCAGTATTTT
. | TRBJ1-5 | TRBD1 | TRBV10-3 | CAIRGTGNQPQHF | TGTGCCATCAGAGGGACAGGGAATCAGCCCCAGCATTTT
. | TRBJ2-7 | . | TRBV7-9 | CASSLSGGHSEQYF | TGTGCCAGCAGCTTATCCGGGGGCCACTCGGAGCAGTACTTC
. | TRBJ1-1 | . | TRBV10-1 | CASSESKADRNTEAFF | TGCGCCAGCAGTGAGTCGAAAGCGGATAGGAACACTGAAGCTTTCTTT
. | TRBJ1-2 | . | TRBV19 | CASIAPDRAYGYTF | TGTGCCAGTATAGCTCCGGACAGAGCCTATGGCTACACCTTC
. | TRBJ2-5 | TRBD1 | TRBV6-1 | CASQKGDSPQETQYF | TGTGCCAGCCAAAAGGGGGACAGCCCCCAAGAGACCCAGTACTTC
few | TRBJ1-5 | . | TRBV7-2 | CASSYPGEFQPQHF | TGTGCCAGCAGCTACCCCGGCGAGTTTCAGCCCCAGCATTTT
. | TRBJ2-2 | . | TRBV5-4 | CASSQDPTGELFF | TGTGCCAGCAGCCAAGATCCCACCGGGGAGCTGTTTTTT
. | TRBJ2-3 | TRBD2 | TRBV18 | CASSTSGNVDTQYF | TGTGCCAGCTCAACTAGCGGGAATGTGGATACGCAGTATTTT
. | TRBJ2-3 | . | TRBV19 | CASSIGDSTDTQYF | TGTGCCAGTAGTATCGGGGACAGCACAGATACGCAGTATTTT
. | TRBJ2-7 | TRBD1 | TRBV6-1 | CASRRTGGRYEQYF | TGTGCCAGCAGGAGGACAGGGGGCAGGTACGAGCAGTACTTC
. | TRBJ1-1 | . | TRBV29-1 | CSVAQAEGTEAFF | TGCAGCGTTGCCCAGGCAGAAGGAACTGAAGCTTTCTTT
. | TRBJ2-3 | TRBD2 | TRBV12-5 | CASGTAGPTDTQYF | TGTGCTAGTGGAACAGCGGGGCCCACAGATACGCAGTATTTT
. | TRBJ2-5 | . | TRBV10-1 | CASSDGSQETQYF | TGCGCCAGCAGTGACGGCAGCCAAGAGACCCAGTACTTC
once | TRBJ1-3 | . | TRBV6-6 | CASNPPGGGTIYF | TGTGCCAGCAACCCGCCGGGAGGAGGCACCATATATTTT
. | TRBJ1-5 | . | TRBV28 | CASRLVDQPQHF | TGTGCCAGCAGGCTAGTTGACCAGCCCCAGCATTTT
. | TRBJ2-3 | TRBD2 | TRBV5-1 | CASSLGERGGTDTQYF | TGCGCCAGCAGCTTGGGGGAGCGGGGAGGCACAGATACGCAGTATTTT
few | TRBJ2-1 | . | TRBV19 | CASSSTRLSSYNEQFF | TGTGCCAGTAGTTCGACAAGACTAAGCTCCTACAATGAGCAGTTCTTC
. | TRBJ1-6 | . | TRBV2 | CASKTLSYNSPLHF | TGTGCCAGCAAAACCCTCTCCTATAATTCACCCCTCCACTTT
. | TRBJ1-6 | . | TRBV4-1 | CASSRQEGGNNSPLHF | TGCGCCAGCAGCCGGCAAGAGGGGGGGAATAATTCACCCCTCCACTTT
. | TRBJ2-1 | TRBD1 | TRBV6-6 | CASGQGPYNEQFF | TGTGCCAGCGGACAGGGCCCCTACAATGAGCAGTTCTTC
few | TRBJ2-7 | TRBD1 | TRBV5-1 | CASSPTGTGGRYEQYF | TGCGCCAGCAGCCCCACCGGGACAGGGGGTAGGTACGAGCAGTACTTC
. | TRBJ2-1 | TRBD2 | TRBV19 | CASSVGLADNEQFF | TGTGCCAGTAGTGTCGGACTAGCTGACAATGAGCAGTTCTTC
. | TRBJ2-2 | . | TRBV21-1 | CASSKMETENTGELFF | TGTGCCAGCAGCAAAATGGAGACAGAGAACACCGGGGAGCTGTTTTTT
. | TRBJ2-4 | . | TRBV5-1 | CASSLAVGRDPPKNIQYF | TGCGCCAGCAGCTTGGCAGTGGGGCGGGATCCCCCCAAAAACATTCAGTACTTC
. | TRBJ1-6 | TRBD1 | TRBV6-1 | CASSENRGRSPLHF | TGTGCCAGCAGTGAAAACAGGGGGAGGTCACCCCTCCACTTT
once | TRBJ2-7 | . | TRBV6-5 | CASSYQTEGYEQYF | TGTGCCAGCAGTTACCAGACAGAAGGTTACGAGCAGTACTTC
. | TRBJ2-3 | TRBD1 | TRBV5-1 | CASSLATGAQDTQYF | TGCGCCAGCAGCTTGGCGACAGGGGCCCAGGATACGCAGTATTTT